This paragraph covers one TCR beta chain sequence. This specimen comes from a study of blood T cell repertoires in COVID-19. Study as a whole: T cells, B-cell-depleted T cells, or PBMCs provided the cDNA or gDNA that served as material.

In the original workflow: How many nucleated cells were present was estimated from reference gene primer amplification. Sequencing used immunoSEQ multiplex PCR; TCRdb keeps in-frame clones, though not all of them. V and J calls and clone size come straight from that table; D and trimming were deduced from the DNA. Found here are about 99,000 clones, about 80% of them singletons; the top ten hold roughly 3.4%. This CDR3 is built from 17 residues. CDR1 and CDR2 (germline): SGHRS, YFSETQ. Trimming took 4 bases from V and 8 from J, leaving 25 bases between them. The clonotype comes from an elderly woman with active or convalescent COVID-19. The sample taken for sequencing was peripheral blood. J is TRBJ2-1 and V is TRBV5-1, with no clear D. This CDR3 is CASSIGGLDRWHHEQFF. The CDR3 DNA reads as TGCGCCAGCAGCATTGGCGGCCTAGATCGGTGGCACCATGAGCAGTTCTTC. The whole variable domain, remainder taken from reference TRBV5-1 and TRBJ2-1, is KAGVTQTPRYLIKTRGQQVTLSCSPISGHRSVSWYQQTPGQGLQFLFEYFSETQRNKGNFPGRFSGRQFSNSRSEMNVSTLELGDSALYLCASSIGGLDRWHHEQFFGPGTRLTVL.